The clone carrying this TCR beta chain was seen ten or more times. None of the patients had undergone any treatment ahead of thyroid surgery. Authors' data handling: Clinicopathological groups of papillary thyroid cancer showed CDR3 differences that were used to build a distant-metastasis classifier. MiXCR reprocessed the PCR reads for TCRdb. TCRdb, not the original authors, processed these V and J calls. The table shows roughly 33,000 clones, with over 15% occurring only once. The data derive from a study of metastatic and nonmetastatic thyroid tumors. Study information: Repertoires from malignant and benign thyroid patients were compared across blood and tumor or nodule tissue.

The CDR3 contains 13 residues. Germline CDR1 is SGHNT and CDR2 is YENEEA. Trimming cost V 2 bases and J 7 bases, with 9 bases left between them. Sequencing was done on a sample of blood. The receptor's source is a male donor with papillary thyroid cancer or a benign thyroid nodule (not recorded which). Some clones in this sample may be carry-over from other donors' samples. V usage is TRBV11-3 and J usage is TRBJ2-1, with D possibly matching TRBD1 (6 bases). In DNA, the CDR3 is TGTGCCAGCAGCTTAAACAGGGAAAATGAGCAGTTCTTC. This codes for CASSLNRENEQFF.